The present T cell receptor beta chain was sequenced within a study of shared clonotypes between healthy human individuals. This clone was seen only once. The CDR3 extends over 16 amino acids. V gave up 5 bases and J gave up 6 bases, with 21 bases separating them. Germline CDR1 MGHDK, CDR2 SYGVNS. At the deep level, the assay was run. It was about 190 ng DNA, 25,000 to 35,000 T cell genomes, that sorted-subset replicate PCRs used. Only in-frame clones appear in the TCRdb table, and some are missing; sequencing was by immunoSEQ multiplex PCR. The repertoire holds about 980,000 clones, with approximately 76% as singletons.

This chain links TRBV25-1 with TRBJ2-3; the D call may be TRBD1 or TRBD2 (5 bases each). Sequencing used memory CD4+ T cells sorted from blood. As for subset: CD45RA-negative fraction. The clonotype comes from a man aged 18 to 35 in good health. The CDR3 protein is CASSPPGRTKEDTQYF. The CDR3 coding sequence is TGTGCCAGCAGTCCACCGGGACGAACCAAGGAGGATACGCAGTATTTT.